The text below deals with one T cell receptor (beta chain). Its antigen is unknown. The data stem from a study of T cell clones after liver transplantation. Study summary: Liver transplant recipients had immunosuppression withdrawal attempted within 2 years. Study results and caveats: In two subjects, few donor cells limited the measurable donor-reactive repertoire.

Sequencing used immunoSEQ multiplex PCR; TCRdb keeps in-frame clones, though not all of them. Counted here are about 100,000 clones, 75% to 85% occurring once; the ten biggest clones make up about 1%. The V segment lost 10 bases and the J segment 10 bases; nucleotides outside the gene matches: 12. In germline, CDR1 is SGHRS, CDR2 YFSETQ. The CDR3 runs to 15 residues. This clonotype was obtained from a human donor who received a liver transplant. The rearrangement uses TRBV5-1 and TRBJ2-1, with 15 bases identical to TRBD2. Sequencing used CD4+ T cells from blood, obtained before liver transplant. The CDR3 nucleotides are TGCGCCTGCTCTCGGACTAGCGGGAGGGCCGGGGAGCAGTTCTTC. Translating gives CACSRTSGRAGEQFF. Together with reference TRBV5-1 and TRBJ2-1, the CDR3 gives the full variable domain: KAGVTQTPRYLIKTRGQQVTLSCSPISGHRSVSWYQQTPGQGLQFLFEYFSETQRNKGNFPGRFSGRQFSNSRSEMNVSTLELGDSALYLCACSRTSGRAGEQFFGPGTRLTVL.